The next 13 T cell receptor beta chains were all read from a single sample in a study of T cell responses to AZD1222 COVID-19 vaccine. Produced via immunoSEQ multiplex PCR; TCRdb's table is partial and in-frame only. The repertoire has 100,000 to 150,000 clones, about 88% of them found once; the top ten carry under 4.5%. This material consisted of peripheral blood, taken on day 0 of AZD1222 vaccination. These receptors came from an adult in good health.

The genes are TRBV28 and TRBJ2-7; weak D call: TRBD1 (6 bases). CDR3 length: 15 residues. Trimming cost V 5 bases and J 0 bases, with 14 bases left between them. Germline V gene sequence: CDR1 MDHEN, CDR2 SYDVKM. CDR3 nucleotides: TGTGCCAGCAGTCCGGACACAGGGCACTCCTACGAGCAGTACTTC. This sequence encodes CASSPDTGHSYEQYF.

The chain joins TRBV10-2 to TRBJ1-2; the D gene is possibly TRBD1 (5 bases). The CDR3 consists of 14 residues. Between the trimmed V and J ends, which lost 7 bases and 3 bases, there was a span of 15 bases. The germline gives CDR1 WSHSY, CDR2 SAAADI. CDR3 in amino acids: CASNPAGTDYGYTF. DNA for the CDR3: TGCGCCAGCAACCCAGCCGGGACGGACTATGGCTACACCTTC.

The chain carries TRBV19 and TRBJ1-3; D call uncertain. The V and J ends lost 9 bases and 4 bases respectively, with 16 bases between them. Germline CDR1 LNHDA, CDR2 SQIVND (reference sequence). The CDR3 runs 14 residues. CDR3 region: CASPWGRFGNTIYF. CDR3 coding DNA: TGTGCCAGCCCCTGGGGTCGCTTCGGAAACACCATATATTTT.

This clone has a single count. In nucleotides, the CDR3 is TGTGCCACTTGGACAGGGGCCTTGAACACTGAAGCTTTCTTT. It codes for CATWTGALNTEAFF. The genes are TRBV5-4 and TRBJ1-1; TRBD1 agrees at 9 bases. Looked up from germline, CDR1 is SGHNT and CDR2 is YYREEE (reference sequence). The V gene end was trimmed by 9 bases and the J gene end by 0 bases; junction bases not matched to a gene: 6. There are 14 residues in the CDR3.

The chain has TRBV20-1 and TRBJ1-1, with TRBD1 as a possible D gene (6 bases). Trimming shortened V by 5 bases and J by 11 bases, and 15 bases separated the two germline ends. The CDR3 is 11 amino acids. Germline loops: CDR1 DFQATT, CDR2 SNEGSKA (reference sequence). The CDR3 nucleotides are TGCAGTGCTCCCCTGGGGGGCCTGGCTTTCTTT. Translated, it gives CSAPLGGLAFF.

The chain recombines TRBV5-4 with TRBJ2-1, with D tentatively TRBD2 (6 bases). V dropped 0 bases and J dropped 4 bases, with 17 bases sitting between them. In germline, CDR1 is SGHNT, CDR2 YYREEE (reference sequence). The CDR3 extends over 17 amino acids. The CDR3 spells CASSLAQIASAYNEQFF. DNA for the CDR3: TGTGCCAGCAGCTTGGCCCAAATTGCTAGCGCATACAATGAGCAGTTCTTC.

The CDR3 DNA sequence: TGCGCCAGCACCCGGGCCCTCGTCTCTGGGGCCAACGTCCTGACTTTC. Translating it yields CASTRALVSGANVLTF. The V and J genes are TRBV23-1 and TRBJ2-6, with D hard to call. TRBV23-1 is known as an ORF, though its function is uncertain. V was cut by 7 bases and J by 0 bases, with 13 bases left in between. CDR3 length: 16 residues.

The CDR3 DNA follows: TGTGCCTGGAGTGGGTTGGGGCCCCTCCACTTT. Translated: CAWSGLGPLHF. The chain carries TRBV30 and TRBJ1-6; D remains unclear. Between the trimmed V and J ends, which lost 1 base and 13 bases, there was a span of 8 bases. CDR3 size: 11 residues. The V gene's germline CDR1 is GTSNPN and CDR2 SVGIG (reference sequence).

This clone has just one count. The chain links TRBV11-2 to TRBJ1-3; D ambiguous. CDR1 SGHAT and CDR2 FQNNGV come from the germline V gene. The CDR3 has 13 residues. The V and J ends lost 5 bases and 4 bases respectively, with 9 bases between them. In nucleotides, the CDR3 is TGTGCCAGCAGCCCATTTTTCGGAAACACCATATATTTT. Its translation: CASSPFFGNTIYF.

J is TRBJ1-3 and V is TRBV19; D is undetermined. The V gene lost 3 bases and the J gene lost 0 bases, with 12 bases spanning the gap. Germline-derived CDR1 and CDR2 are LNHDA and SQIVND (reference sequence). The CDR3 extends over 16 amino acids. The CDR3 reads CASSISAASSGNTIYF. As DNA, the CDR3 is TGTGCCAGTAGTATTTCGGCTGCTAGCTCTGGAAACACCATATATTTT.

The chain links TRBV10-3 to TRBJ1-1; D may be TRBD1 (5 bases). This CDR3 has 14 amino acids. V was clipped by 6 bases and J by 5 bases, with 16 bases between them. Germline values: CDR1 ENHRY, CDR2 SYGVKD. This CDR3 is CAIRGAGGETEAFF. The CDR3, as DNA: TGTGCCATCAGGGGCGCTGGGGGTGAGACTGAAGCTTTCTTT.

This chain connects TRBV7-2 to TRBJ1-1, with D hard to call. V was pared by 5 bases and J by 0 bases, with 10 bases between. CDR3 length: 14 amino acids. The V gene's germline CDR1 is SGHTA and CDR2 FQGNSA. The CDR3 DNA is TGTGCCAGCAGCAGGAGCCCAATGAACACTGAAGCTTTCTTT. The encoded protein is CASSRSPMNTEAFF. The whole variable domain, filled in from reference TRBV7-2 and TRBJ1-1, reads GAGVSQSPSNKVTEKGKDVELRCDPISGHTALYWYRQSLGQGLEFLIYFQGNSAPDKSGLPSDRFSAERTGGSVSTLTIQRTQQEDSAVYLCASSRSPMNTEAFFGQGTRLTVV.

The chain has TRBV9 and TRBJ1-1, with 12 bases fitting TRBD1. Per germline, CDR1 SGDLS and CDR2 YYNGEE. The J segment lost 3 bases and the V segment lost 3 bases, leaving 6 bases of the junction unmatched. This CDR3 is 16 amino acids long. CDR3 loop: CASSAGTGGIDTEAFF. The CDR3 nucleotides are TGTGCCAGCAGCGCCGGGACAGGGGGCATTGACACTGAAGCTTTCTTT.